This TCR beta chain was observed in a study of blood T cell repertoires in COVID-19. Overall study: Sites in the United States, Italy and Spain provided acute and convalescent COVID-19 samples. T cells, B-cell-depleted T cells, or PBMCs provided the cDNA or gDNA that served as material.

Germline values: CDR1 LNHDA, CDR2 SQIVND (reference sequence). This CDR3 is built from 11 residues. The V and J ends lost 9 bases and 7 bases respectively, with 12 bases between them. Methods used by the authors: The assay estimated nucleated cells by amplifying reference gene primers. The repertoire was sequenced with immunoSEQ multiplex PCR; TCRdb's copy has only in-frame clones and lacks some. V and J calls and clone size come straight from that table; D and trimming were deduced from the DNA. The sample carries about 96,000 clones, around 81% recorded once. J is TRBJ1-1 and V is TRBV19; weak D call: TRBD1 (5 bases). The sequencing sample was made of peripheral blood. The clonotype comes from a man aged 45-65 years who had recovered from COVID-19. The CDR3 nucleotides read TGTGCCAGCGGGGGACGGGGTGAAGCTTTCTTT. Translating gives CASGGRGEAFF.